This entry describes one T cell receptor beta chain. What antigen it recognizes has not been identified. No quality values exist for individual bases; no much larger clone is one base distant. TCRbeta CDR3 regions were amplified from genomic DNA using the immunoSEQ Assay, a bias-controlled multiplex PCR. The original methods were these. The number of nucleated cells in each sample was estimated by amplification of reference gene primers within the assay. To quantify the absolute abundance of each unique TCRbeta CDR3 rearrangement, sequence reads were collapsed and filtered. Productive Simpson clonality was computed per sample as the square root of Simpson's diversity index over productive rearrangements. The immuneACCESS repertoire file appears here via TCRdb, limited to in-frame rearrangements. These files lack a portion of the clones; in checked studies, under half of the deficit traces to unresolved V genes, and the cause of the others is not known. For V, J and clone size, that table is used; D and trimming come from the DNA. For this sample the table gives about 270,000 clones, of which less than 90% were detected only once. The ten largest make up about 14% of the sample.

This entry is derived from a study of blood T cell repertoires in COVID-19 (dated by TCRdb to about 2020). For the wider study: Samples from collaborators originated in the United States, Italy and Spain and spanned both the acute and convalescent phases of COVID-19. The prospective study material was composed of cDNA or gDNA derived from T cells, B-cell-depleted T cells, or PBMCs. Deeply sampled blood TCRbeta repertoires from subjects exposed to, actively infected with, or recovered from COVID-19 were included in the dataset. The repertoires were released in a freely available public database meant as a resource for research on the immune response to SARS-CoV-2. The samples were drawn from the first 160 participants of the ongoing ImmuneRACE study and from about 1,200 subjects provided by 6 global collaborators. A de-identified subject ID, COVID-19 status, age in years and sex were almost always included in the sample metadata. Where available, HLA class I and class II types were obtained from metadata supplied by the sample provider rather than from assay-based typing.

Each collaborating institution followed its own protocols to collect whole blood in K2EDTA tubes. Collaborator samples were shipped for TCRbeta analysis as frozen whole blood, isolated PBMCs, or DNA extracted from either sample type. Trimming leaves V shorter by 5 bases and J shorter by 0 bases, with the junction holding 13 bases beyond the gene matches. The CDR3 sequence holds 17 residues, the cysteine and phenylalanine included. The CDR3 DNA has 51 bases and is translated from base 1. CDR1 and CDR2 are read off the germline V gene (reference sequence) as SEHNR and FQNEAQ. The full study reports these points: The quantity of clinical and demographic metadata differed by source and by participant and was supplied without curation.

This clonotype was obtained from a human donor in a cohort sampled during active COVID-19. The rearranged chain carries TRBV7-9 and TRBJ2-7; 7 nucleotides in the junction match TRBD2. The material sequenced was peripheral blood. The CDR3 reads as follows: CASSPVGTTLVSYEQYF. Read as DNA, the sequence is TGTGCCAGCAGCCCCGTTGGGACTACCCTCGTCTCCTACGAGCAGTACTTC.